This T cell receptor beta chain was captured by sequencing in a study of identical twins. Of note for this clonotype: Its specificity is not known.

The CDR3 length is 12 residues. Trimming shortened V by 8 bases and J by 7 bases, and 12 bases separated the two germline ends. MiXCR, run by TCRdb on the 5' RACE reads, gives a single entry per CDR3 protein. Among approximately 700,000 distinct CDR3 sequences listed, roughly 18% were seen once. Notes on the study in general: Sharing of beta out-of-frame sequences by twins showed a weaker excess.

Separately, the same data were catalogued under a study of T cells expressing NK-cell markers.

The sequencing input was PBMCs. This rearrangement joins TRBV12-3 or TRBV12-4 to TRBJ2-1; TRBD1 or TRBD2 may be the D gene (5 bases each). The receptor's source is a woman aged 18-29 years in good health. The CDR3 loop is CASRGRSNEQFF. The CDR3, as DNA: TGTGCCAGCCGGGGACGCAGTAATGAGCAGTTCTTC.